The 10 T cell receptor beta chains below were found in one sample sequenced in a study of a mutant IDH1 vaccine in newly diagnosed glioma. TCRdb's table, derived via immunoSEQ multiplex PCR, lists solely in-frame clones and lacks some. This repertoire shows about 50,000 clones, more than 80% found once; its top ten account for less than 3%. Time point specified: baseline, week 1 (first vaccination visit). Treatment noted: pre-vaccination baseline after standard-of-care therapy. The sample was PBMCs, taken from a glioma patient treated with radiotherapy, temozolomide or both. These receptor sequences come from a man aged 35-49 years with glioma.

CDR3 in amino acids: CASSIDDRASYGYTF. The CDR3 region has the DNA TGTGCCAGTAGTATAGATGACAGGGCGAGTTATGGCTACACCTTC. The chain links TRBV19 to TRBJ1-2, with 7 bases lining up with TRBD1. Trimming took 0 bases from V and 5 from J; bases not matched to a gene: 6. CDR3 length equals 15 residues. Germline V lookup: CDR1 LNHDA, CDR2 SQIVND (reference sequence).

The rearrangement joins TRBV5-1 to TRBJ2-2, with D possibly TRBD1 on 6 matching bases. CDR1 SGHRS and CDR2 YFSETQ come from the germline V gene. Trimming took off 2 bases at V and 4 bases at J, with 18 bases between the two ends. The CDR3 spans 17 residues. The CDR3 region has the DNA TGCGCCAGCAGCTTCGTTTCCGGCAGGGGTGGCACCGGGGAGCTGTTTTTT. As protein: CASSFVSGRGGTGELFF.

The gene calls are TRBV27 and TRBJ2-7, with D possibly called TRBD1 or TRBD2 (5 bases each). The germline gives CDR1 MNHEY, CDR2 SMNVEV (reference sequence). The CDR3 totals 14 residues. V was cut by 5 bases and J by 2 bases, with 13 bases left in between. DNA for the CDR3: TGTGCCAGCAGTCTCGAGGGGCCGACCTACGAGCAGTACTTC. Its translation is CASSLEGPTYEQYF.

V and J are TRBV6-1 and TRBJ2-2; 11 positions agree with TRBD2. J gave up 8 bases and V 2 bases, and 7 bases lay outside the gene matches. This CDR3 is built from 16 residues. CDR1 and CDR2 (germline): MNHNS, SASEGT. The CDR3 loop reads CASSELAGGVPGELFF. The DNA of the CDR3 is TGTGCCAGCAGTGAATTAGCGGGAGGGGTGCCGGGGGAGCTGTTTTTT.

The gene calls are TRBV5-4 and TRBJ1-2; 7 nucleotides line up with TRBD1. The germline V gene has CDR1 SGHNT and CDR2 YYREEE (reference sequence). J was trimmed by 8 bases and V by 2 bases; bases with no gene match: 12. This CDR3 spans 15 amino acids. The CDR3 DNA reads TGTGCCAGCAGCTTCCCCACATTAGGGGGCGCCGGCTACACCTTC. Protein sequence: CASSFPTLGGAGYTF.

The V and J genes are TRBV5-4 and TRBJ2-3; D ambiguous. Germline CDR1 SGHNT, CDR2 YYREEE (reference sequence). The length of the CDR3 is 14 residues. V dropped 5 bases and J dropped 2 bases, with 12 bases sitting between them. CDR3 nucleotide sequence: TGTGCCAGCAGTCTTGAGCGATTCACAGATACGCAGTATTTT. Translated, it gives CASSLERFTDTQYF.

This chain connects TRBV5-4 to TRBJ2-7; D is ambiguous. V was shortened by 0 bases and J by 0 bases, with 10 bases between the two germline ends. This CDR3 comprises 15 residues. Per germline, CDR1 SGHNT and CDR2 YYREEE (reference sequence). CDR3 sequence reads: CASSLGLIGSYEQYF. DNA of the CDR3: TGTGCCAGCAGCTTGGGGCTGATTGGCTCCTACGAGCAGTACTTC.

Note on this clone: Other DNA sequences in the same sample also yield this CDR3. In DNA, the CDR3 is TGTGCCAGCTCACCGGGGACAGGGTCCTACGAGCAGTACTTC. Translation: CASSPGTGSYEQYF. The rearrangement uses TRBV18 and TRBJ2-7; 9 bases are a match to TRBD1. The V segment lost 3 bases and the J segment 1 base; nucleotides outside the gene matches: 1. The CDR3 covers 14 residues. From germline, CDR1 is KGHSH and CDR2 LQKENI.

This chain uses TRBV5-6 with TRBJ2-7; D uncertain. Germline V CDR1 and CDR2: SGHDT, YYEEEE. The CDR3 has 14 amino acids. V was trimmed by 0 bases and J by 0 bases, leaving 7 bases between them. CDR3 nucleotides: TGTGCCAGCAGCTTGGACGGTGACTCCTACGAGCAGTACTTC. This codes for CASSLDGDSYEQYF.

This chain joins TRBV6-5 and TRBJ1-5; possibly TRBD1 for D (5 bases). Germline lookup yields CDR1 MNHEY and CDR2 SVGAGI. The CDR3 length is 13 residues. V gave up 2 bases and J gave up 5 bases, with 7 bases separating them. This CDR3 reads CASSYGTHQPQHF. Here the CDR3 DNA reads TGTGCCAGCAGTTACGGGACGCATCAGCCCCAGCATTTT.